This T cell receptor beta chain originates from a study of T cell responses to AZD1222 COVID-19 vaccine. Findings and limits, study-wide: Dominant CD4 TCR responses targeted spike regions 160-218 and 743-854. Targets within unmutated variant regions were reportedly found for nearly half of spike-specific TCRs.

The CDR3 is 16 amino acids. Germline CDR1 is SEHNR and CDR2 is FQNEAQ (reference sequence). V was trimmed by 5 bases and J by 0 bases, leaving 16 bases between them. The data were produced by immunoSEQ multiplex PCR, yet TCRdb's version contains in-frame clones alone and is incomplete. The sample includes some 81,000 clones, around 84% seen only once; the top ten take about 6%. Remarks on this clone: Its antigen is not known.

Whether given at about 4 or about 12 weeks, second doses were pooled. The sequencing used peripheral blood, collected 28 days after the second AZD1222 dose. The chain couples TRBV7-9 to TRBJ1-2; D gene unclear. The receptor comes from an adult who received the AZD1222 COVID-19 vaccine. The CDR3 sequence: CASSPPGGRSNYGYTF. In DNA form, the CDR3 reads TGTGCCAGCAGCCCCCCGGGAGGGCGTTCTAACTATGGCTACACCTTC.